The clone carrying this T cell receptor (beta chain) was counted a single time. This record belongs to a study of blood T cell repertoires in COVID-19. Across the study: Sites in the United States, Italy and Spain provided acute and convalescent COVID-19 samples.

Original analysis: How many nucleated cells were present was estimated from reference gene primer amplification. The table came from immunoSEQ multiplex PCR; TCRdb's copy has only in-frame clones and leaves some out. The V and J calls and clone size were taken over from that table, and D and trimming were inferred from the DNA. The data show about 46,000 clones, around 87% seen once. The sequenced sample consisted of peripheral blood. The receptor was derived from a human donor in a cohort sampled during active COVID-19.

The CDR3 is CASSYYLAADHSYEQYF. The CDR3 bases are TGTGCCAGCAGCTACTACCTAGCAGCGGACCACTCCTACGAGCAGTACTTC. V usage is TRBV21-1 and J usage is TRBJ2-7; the table calls TRBD2, which could not be checked here. TRBV21-1 has pseudogene status. This CDR3 is 17 amino acids long.